These T cell receptor beta chains were read from a single sample in a study of vaccination effects on CD4 cells after COVID-19. No cognate antigen is known for these TCRs. Clones were read by immunoSEQ multiplex PCR, and TCRdb kept only the in-frame ones, dropping some. The sample records 70,000 to 95,000 clones, under 85% being singletons. This sample comprised CD4+ T cells from PBMCs cultured with HCoV-OC43 spike peptides, obtained after COVID-19 vaccination. The origin of the receptors is a human donor who received a COVID-19 vaccine. Both conserved end residues are trimmed from each CDR3. Fields, in order: V gene, J gene, CDR3 protein.

TRBV19	TRBJ2-1	ASQKNGLAGGSSPRNEQF
TRBV7-3	TRBJ1-2	ASSLGGGGGYT
TRBV19	TRBJ1-5	ASSTEDRGSNQPQH
TRBV18	TRBJ2-3	ASSPGTSRHTQY
TRBV6-5	TRBJ2-2	ASSSDRAGELF
TRBV5-1	TRBJ2-1	ASSSPSAVSSYNEQF
TRBV25-1	TRBJ1-3	ASTPGTSENTIY
TRBV5-1	TRBJ1-2	ASSFSGGGEVYGYT
TRBV19	TRBJ1-6	ASTLTGANSPLH
TRBV10-2	TRBJ2-5	ASRVLAGEETQY
TRBV2	TRBJ2-1	ASGSGPYNEQF
TRBV5-6	TRBJ2-5	ASSFGTEQETQY
TRBV29-1	TRBJ2-5	SVAWLASNQETQY
TRBV6-5	TRBJ1-5	ASEEDRADQPQH
TRBV24-1	TRBJ2-5	ATSDVASGGETQY
TRBV6-5	TRBJ1-5	ATRGGSLNQPQH
TRBV5-6	TRBJ1-2	ASSLFTVNYGYT
TRBV3-1/TRBV3-2	TRBJ1-4	ASLGQGPSTNEKLF
TRBV4-1	TRBJ2-2	ASSQVGRAGNTGELF
TRBV12-1	TRBJ1-4	ASSISETGNEKLF
TRBV4-1	TRBJ1-2	ASSQESGHGGYGYT
TRBV6-2/TRBV6-3	TRBJ1-4	ASSYSFRDSFNEKLF
TRBV5-6	TRBJ2-3	ASSLGRGADTQY
TRBV21-1	TRBJ1-5	ASSSSGGAGNQPQH
TRBV5-8	TRBJ1-1	ASSSEARGWREAF
TRBV7-2	TRBJ1-1	ASSLGGRWNTEAF
TRBV9	TRBJ1-5	ASSAEGGQPQH
TRBV20-1	TRBJ1-1	SASQGSSPTEAF
TRBV2	TRBJ2-3	ASSGLLAGGTDTQY
TRBV24-1	TRBJ2-5	ATSDYVETQY
TRBV5-1	TRBJ2-2	ASTSKGQPINTGELF
TRBV4-1	TRBJ2-3	ASMSRGDLDTQY
TRBV19	TRBJ2-4	ASSFTGTKNIQY
TRBV5-1	TRBJ2-3	ASSLFPPGLAGGTGTDTQY
TRBV4-1	TRBJ1-3	ASSYEPDTGPGNTIY
TRBV19	TRBJ1-1	ASSITGQHTEAF
TRBV28	TRBJ2-5	ASSPPTGRETQY
TRBV5-5	TRBJ1-2	ASSGIQGKAGYT
TRBV7-8	TRBJ1-3	ASSLRDRAGNTIY
TRBV6-5	TRBJ1-1	ASSYGQPWDTEAF
TRBV5-1	TRBJ2-3	ASSFVSDTQY
TRBV5-8	TRBJ1-5	ASSLTGGGNQPQH